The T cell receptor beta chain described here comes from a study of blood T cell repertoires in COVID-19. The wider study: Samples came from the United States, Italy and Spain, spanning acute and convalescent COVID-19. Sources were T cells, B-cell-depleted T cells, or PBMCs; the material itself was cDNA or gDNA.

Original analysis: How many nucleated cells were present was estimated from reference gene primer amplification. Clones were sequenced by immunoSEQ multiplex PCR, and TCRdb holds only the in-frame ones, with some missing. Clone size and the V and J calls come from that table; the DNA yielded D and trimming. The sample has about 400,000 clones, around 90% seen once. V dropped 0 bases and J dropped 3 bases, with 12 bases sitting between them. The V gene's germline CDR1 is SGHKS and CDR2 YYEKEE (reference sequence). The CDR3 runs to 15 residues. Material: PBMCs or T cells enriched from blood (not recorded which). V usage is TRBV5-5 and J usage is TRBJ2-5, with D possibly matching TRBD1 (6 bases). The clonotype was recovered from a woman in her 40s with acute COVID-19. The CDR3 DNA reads TGTGCCAGCAGCTTGGGAAGGGGGTGGGAAGAGACCCAGTACTTC. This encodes CASSLGRGWEETQYF.